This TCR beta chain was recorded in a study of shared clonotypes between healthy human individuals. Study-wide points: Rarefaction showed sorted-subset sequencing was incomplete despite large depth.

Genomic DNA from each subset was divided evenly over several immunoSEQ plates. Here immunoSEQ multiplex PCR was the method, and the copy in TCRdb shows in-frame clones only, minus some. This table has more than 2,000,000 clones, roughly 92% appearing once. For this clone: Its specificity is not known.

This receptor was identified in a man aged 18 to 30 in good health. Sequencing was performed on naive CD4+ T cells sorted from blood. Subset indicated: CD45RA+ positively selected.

CDR3 nucleotides: TGTGCCAGTAGGTCTGGGTATGAAAAACTGTTTTTT. This sequence encodes CASRSGYEKLFF. The chain recombines TRBV19 with TRBJ1-4; D gene uncertain. The germline CDR1 and CDR2 sequences are LNHDA and SQIVND (reference sequence). The CDR3 loop spans 12 amino acids. The V end was cut by 6 bases, the J end by 6 bases, with 8 bases between.